A selection of T cell receptor beta chains follows, all from one sample in a study of T cells in Graves' hyperthyroidism and ophthalmopathy. MiXCR was run by TCRdb on the multiplex PCR reads, yielding one entry per CDR3 protein. Among roughly 350,000 distinct CDR3 sequences listed, more than 12% were seen once. The sample taken for sequencing was blood. The receptors were gathered from a woman aged 25 to 39 with Graves' ophthalmopathy. CDR3s include the opening cysteine and the closing phenylalanine or tryptophan. A D gene is named only where the DNA matches it firmly. Only some rows state a clone size, as once, few, many or a class for expanded clones.

d_gene,abundance,v_gene,j_gene,CDR3aa,CDR3nt
.,few,TRBV20-1,TRBJ2-5,CSASMGPETQYF,TGCAGTGCCTCTATGGGTCCAGAGACCCAGTACTTC
.,many,TRBV15,TRBJ1-2,CATSRSVGGYTF,TGTGCCACCAGCCGGAGCGTCGGCGGCTACACCTTC
.,few,TRBV3-1,TRBJ1-2,CASSLGRGNYGYTF,TGTGCCAGCAGCCTCGGCAGGGGAAATTATGGCTACACCTTC
.,.,TRBV7-8,TRBJ1-2,CASSLVEQGHYGYTF,TGTGCCAGCAGCTTAGTAGAACAGGGCCACTATGGCTACACCTTC
.,many,TRBV20-1,TRBJ2-3,CSARGGIRGNTDTQYF,TGCAGTGCTAGAGGGGGTATTAGGGGGAACACAGATACGCAGTATTTT
.,few,TRBV5-5,TRBJ1-1,CASSLDGEMNTEAFF,TGTGCCAGCAGCTTGGACGGTGAAATGAACACTGAAGCTTTCTTT
.,many,TRBV9,TRBJ2-3,CASSVTGAPTDTQYF,TGTGCCAGCAGCGTAACGGGGGCGCCTACAGATACGCAGTATTTT
.,many,TRBV7-2,TRBJ1-4,CASSLRGHPWGEKLFF,TGTGCCAGCAGCTTAAGAGGTCACCCGTGGGGGGAAAAACTGTTTTTT
TRBD1,.,TRBV19,TRBJ1-6,CASSNTPGGRSPLHF,TGTGCCAGTAGCAACACACCAGGGGGCCGCTCACCCCTCCACTTT
.,few,TRBV9,TRBJ2-1,CASSVVRGAAIDEQFF,TGTGCCAGCAGCGTAGTTCGCGGGGCGGCGATTGATGAGCAGTTCTTC
.,many,TRBV6-1,TRBJ1-2,CASSYRGARGYGYTF,TGTGCCAGCAGTTATAGGGGGGCGCGTGGGTATGGCTACACCTTC
TRBD1,.,TRBV7-8,TRBJ2-5,CASSLAAGGQGAGETQYF,TGTGCCAGCAGCTTAGCCGCAGGTGGACAGGGGGCCGGAGAGACCCAGTACTTC
.,few,TRBV19,TRBJ1-1,CASSIVGGGGTEAFF,TGTGCCAGTAGTATTGTTGGGGGCGGCGGCACTGAAGCTTTCTTT
.,many,TRBV3-1,TRBJ2-3,CASSQALSDTQYF,TGTGCCAGCAGCCAAGCTTTATCAGATACGCAGTATTTT
.,few,TRBV5-4,TRBJ1-4,CASSPGADEKLFF,TGTGCCAGCAGCCCCGGAGCGGACGAAAAACTGTTTTTT
TRBD2,many,TRBV20-1,TRBJ2-2,CSARDLLAGDTGELFF,TGCAGTGCTAGAGACCTACTAGCGGGCGACACCGGGGAGCTGTTTTTT
.,.,TRBV11-2,TRBJ2-4,CASSLAPDAKNIQYF,TGTGCCAGCAGCTTAGCCCCGGATGCCAAAAACATTCAGTACTTC
.,many,TRBV5-1,TRBJ1-6,CASSLEGGNSPLHF,TGCGCCAGCAGCTTGGAGGGTGGAAATTCACCCCTCCACTTT
.,many,TRBV11-2,TRBJ2-1,CASSSRQLEQFF,TGTGCCAGCAGCTCGCGACAGCTTGAGCAGTTCTTC
TRBD1,many,TRBV5-5,TRBJ1-5,CASSLATGGNQPQHF,TGTGCCAGCAGCTTGGCCACAGGGGGCAATCAGCCCCAGCATTTT
TRBD1,many,TRBV2,TRBJ1-5,CASRRGQGNQPQHF,TGTGCCAGCCGAAGGGGACAGGGTAATCAGCCCCAGCATTTT
TRBD2,.,TRBV4-1,TRBJ2-3,CASSPTSGSSTDTQYF,TGCGCCAGCAGCCCGACTAGCGGCTCAAGCACAGATACGCAGTATTTT
.,many,TRBV2,TRBJ2-5,CASSDRDPVQYF,TGTGCCAGCAGTGACAGGGATCCGGTACAGTACTTC
.,.,TRBV19,TRBJ1-1,CASSMAPNTEAFF,TGTGCCAGTAGTATGGCACCGAACACTGAAGCTTTCTTT
.,many,TRBV20-1,TRBJ2-7,CSASLQEGSYEQYF,TGCAGTGCTAGCTTGCAGGAAGGGTCCTACGAGCAGTACTTC
.,many,TRBV11-2,TRBJ1-6,CASSLPRDRSSYNSPLHF,TGTGCCAGCAGCTTACCGCGCGACCGAAGCTCCTATAATTCACCCCTCCACTTT
TRBD1,.,TRBV4-1,TRBJ1-2,CASSQHGQGVGYTF,TGCGCCAGCAGCCAACACGGACAGGGGGTAGGCTACACCTTC
.,many,TRBV2,TRBJ2-7,CASCRIPYEQYF,TGTGCCAGCTGCAGGATCCCGTACGAGCAGTACTTC
TRBD2,many,TRBV12-3/TRBV12-4,TRBJ2-4,CASSFRSSGGWVSKNIQYF,TGTGCCAGCAGTTTTAGGTCTAGCGGGGGGTGGGTGTCCAAAAACATTCAGTACTTC
TRBD1,few,TRBV15,TRBJ2-1,CATKPRQGDEQFF,TGTGCCACCAAACCGAGACAGGGCGATGAGCAGTTCTTC
TRBD2,many,TRBV6-1,TRBJ2-3,CASSPGLAGTTDTQYF,TGTGCCAGCAGTCCCGGACTAGCGGGCACCACAGATACGCAGTATTTT
.,many,TRBV15,TRBJ1-2,CATRRREFYGYTF,TGTGCCACCAGGAGACGGGAGTTCTATGGCTACACCTTC
TRBD2,.,TRBV28,TRBJ2-5,CASLSPSGVMETQYF,TGTGCCAGCCTGTCTCCTAGCGGGGTGATGGAGACCCAGTACTTC
.,many,TRBV28,TRBJ1-3,CASSQGPTNTIYF,TGTGCCAGCAGTCAGGGACCCACGAACACCATATATTTT
.,many,TRBV19,TRBJ1-1,CASSQQGRDTEAFF,TGTGCCAGTAGTCAACAGGGAAGAGACACTGAAGCTTTCTTT
.,many,TRBV2,TRBJ1-5,CASSGRPGQPQHF,TGTGCCAGCAGTGGTCGGCCTGGTCAGCCCCAGCATTTT
.,.,TRBV6-1,TRBJ2-7,CASRGDTLSSYEQYF,TGTGCCAGCAGGGGGGACACTTTGAGCTCCTACGAGCAGTACTTC
.,many,TRBV12-3/TRBV12-4,TRBJ1-2,CASSPGGAAYGYTF,TGTGCCAGCAGTCCTGGAGGGGCGGCCTATGGCTACACCTTC
.,.,TRBV29-1,TRBJ1-2,CSVEEQGFNYGYTF,TGCAGCGTTGAAGAGCAGGGTTTCAACTATGGCTACACCTTC
TRBD2,many,TRBV28,TRBJ2-3,CASPPLAGDTDTQYF,TGTGCCAGCCCCCCCCTAGCGGGGGACACAGATACGCAGTATTTT
TRBD2,many,TRBV6-5,TRBJ2-1,CASSYSSGGASYEQFF,TGTGCCAGCAGTTACTCTAGCGGGGGGGCCTCCTATGAGCAGTTCTTC
TRBD2,many,TRBV7-2,TRBJ2-7,CASRKSGGDNLEQYF,TGTGCCAGCAGGAAAAGCGGGGGGGATAATCTCGAGCAGTACTTC
.,many,TRBV9,TRBJ2-7,CASSVVPGVVDEQYF,TGTGCCAGCAGCGTAGTTCCGGGGGTTGTTGACGAGCAGTACTTC
TRBD2,many,TRBV11-2,TRBJ2-4,CASSLDGERGSYLAKNIQYF,TGTGCCAGCAGCTTAGATGGGGAGCGGGGGTCCTACCTAGCCAAAAACATTCAGTACTTC
.,.,TRBV20-1,TRBJ2-5,CSANTGAPEETQYF,TGCAGTGCTAATACCGGGGCGCCGGAGGAGACCCAGTACTTC
.,many,TRBV27,TRBJ2-5,CASSPITTNSKTQYF,TGTGCCAGCAGCCCTATCACGACTAACTCGAAGACCCAGTACTTC
TRBD2,many,TRBV18,TRBJ2-6,CASSGLAGAPSGANVLTF,TGTGCCAGCTCGGGACTAGCGGGGGCTCCTTCTGGGGCCAACGTCCTGACTTTC
.,many,TRBV9,TRBJ2-7,CASSVWASTYEQYF,TGTGCCAGCAGCGTCTGGGCCTCCACCTACGAGCAGTACTTC